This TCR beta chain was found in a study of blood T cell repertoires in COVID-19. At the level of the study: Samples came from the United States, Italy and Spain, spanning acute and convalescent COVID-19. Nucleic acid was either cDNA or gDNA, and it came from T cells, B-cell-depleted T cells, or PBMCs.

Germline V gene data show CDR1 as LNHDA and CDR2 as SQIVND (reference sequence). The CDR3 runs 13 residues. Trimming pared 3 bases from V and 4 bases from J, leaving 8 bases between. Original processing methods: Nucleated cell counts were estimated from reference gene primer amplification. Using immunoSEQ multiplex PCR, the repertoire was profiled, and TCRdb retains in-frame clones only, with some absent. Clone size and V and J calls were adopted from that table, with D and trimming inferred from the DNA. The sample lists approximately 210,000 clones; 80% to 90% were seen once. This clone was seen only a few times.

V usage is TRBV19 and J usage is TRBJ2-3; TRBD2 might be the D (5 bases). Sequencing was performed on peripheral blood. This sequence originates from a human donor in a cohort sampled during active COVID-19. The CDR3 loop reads CASSIPGSDTQYF. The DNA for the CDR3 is TGTGCCAGTAGTATCCCGGGGTCAGATACGCAGTATTTT.